This T cell receptor (beta chain) was retrieved from a study of T-cell memory formation after mild COVID-19. A note on this clonotype: What it binds is not known.

Notes on the study in general: The study found contracting CD4+ clones mainly in CM and EM and contracting CD8+ clones in EMRA.

TCRdb analysed the 5' RACE reads with MiXCR anew, one entry per CDR3 protein. The sample includes some 57,000 distinct CDR3 sequences, 10% to 15% of them seen just once. This CDR3 spans 14 amino acids. V was clipped by 5 bases and J by 5 bases; unmatched bases: 6. Germline values: CDR1 SEHNR, CDR2 FQNEAQ (reference sequence). The receptor was isolated from a man younger than 35 who had mild COVID-19 (a few samples of this study predate the infection). Cell type and time point are not known. The sequenced sample consisted of PBMCs or a T cell subset sorted from them (not recorded which). This chain joins TRBV7-9 and TRBJ1-1; 9 positions agree with TRBD1. CDR3 residues: CASSAPGQGTEAFF. CDR3 nucleotide sequence: TGTGCCAGCAGCGCGCCGGGACAGGGTACTGAAGCTTTCTTT.